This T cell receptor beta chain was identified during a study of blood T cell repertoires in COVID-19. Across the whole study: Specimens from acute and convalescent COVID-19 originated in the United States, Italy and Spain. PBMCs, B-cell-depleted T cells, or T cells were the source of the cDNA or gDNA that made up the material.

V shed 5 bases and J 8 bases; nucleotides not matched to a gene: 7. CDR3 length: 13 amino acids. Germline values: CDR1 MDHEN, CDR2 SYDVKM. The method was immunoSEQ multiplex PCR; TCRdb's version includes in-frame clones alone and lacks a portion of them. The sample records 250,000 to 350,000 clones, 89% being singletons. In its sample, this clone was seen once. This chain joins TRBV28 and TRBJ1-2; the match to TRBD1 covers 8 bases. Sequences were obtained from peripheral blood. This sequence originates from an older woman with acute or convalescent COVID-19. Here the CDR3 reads CASSDRGGGGYTF. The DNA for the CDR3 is TGTGCCAGCAGTGACAGGGGCGGCGGCGGCTACACCTTC.